Listed below are T cell receptor beta chains from one sample, sequenced in a study of T cell responses to AZD1222 COVID-19 vaccine. Assay: immunoSEQ multiplex PCR; the TCRdb copy retains only in-frame clones and omits some. The table has around 140,000 clones, 90% to 95% seen once; the top ten hold over 0.85%. The sequencing here drew on peripheral blood, taken on day 0 of MenACWY control vaccination. The source is an adult in good health. Both conserved end residues are part of each CDR3. D genes are given only for firm matches. For some rows the clone size is stated as once, few or many, or as a class when expanded; others skip it.

D gene	V gene	clone size	J gene	CDR3 DNA	CDR3 protein
-	TRBV7-2	once	TRBJ2-7	TGTGCCAGCAGCTTAGATCACTACGAGCAGTACTTC	CASSLDHYEQYF
-	TRBV23-1	-	TRBJ1-1	TGCGCCAGGGGGGGCACTGAAGCTTTCTTT	CARGGTEAFF
-	TRBV19	-	TRBJ1-3	TGTGCCACCAGAAGAGGGGTCTCTGGAAACACCATATATTTT	CATRRGVSGNTIYF
TRBD1	TRBV25-1	-	TRBJ1-1	TGTGCCAGCAGTGGGTATTCAGGGGGCGCGAACACTGAAGCTTTCTTT	CASSGYSGGANTEAFF
-	TRBV28	-	TRBJ2-7	TGTGCCAGCAGCACACCCCGGGACCCAAAAGTTGGCGAGCAGTACTTC	CASSTPRDPKVGEQYF
TRBD1	TRBV5-6	-	TRBJ1-5	TGTGCCAGCAGCGGGGGACAGGGGGGAATTCAGCCCCAGCATTTT	CASSGGQGGIQPQHF
TRBD1	TRBV3-1/TRBV3-2	-	TRBJ1-4	TGTGCCAGCAGCCTGAAGACAGGGGGGACTGAAAAACTGTTTTTT	CASSLKTGGTEKLFF
TRBD2	TRBV7-2	once	TRBJ2-5	TGTGCCAGCAGACGCTCACTAGCGGGGGGGGAGACCCAGTACTTC	CASRRSLAGGETQYF
-	TRBV3-1/TRBV3-2	once	TRBJ2-5	TGTGCCAGCAGCCAAGAACTCTCCGGTAGAGTATTGTACTTC	CASSQELSGRVLYF
-	TRBV7-8	-	TRBJ2-1	TGTGCCAGCAGCTTGTATGAGCAGTTCTTC	CASSLYEQFF
TRBD2	TRBV2	-	TRBJ2-3	TGTGCCAGCGAGATGGGAAGAGCGGGGGGGCCTACAGATACGCAGTATTTT	CASEMGRAGGPTDTQYF
-	TRBV18	once	TRBJ2-2	TGTGCCAGCTCACCAAAGACCGGGGAGCTGTTTTTT	CASSPKTGELFF
-	TRBV18	few	TRBJ1-1	TGTGCCAGCTCACTTCCGAGACCGACGAACACTGAAGCTTTCTTT	CASSLPRPTNTEAFF
-	TRBV6-5	few	TRBJ1-1	TGTGCCAGCAGTTATGGGGGCGGGTGGAACACTGAAGCTTTCTTT	CASSYGGGWNTEAFF
-	TRBV5-1	-	TRBJ2-1	TGCGCCAGCAGCTCCACGACAGACTACAATGAGCAGTTCTTC	CASSSTTDYNEQFF
TRBD2	TRBV3-1/TRBV3-2	-	TRBJ2-1	TGTGCCAGCAGCCTTCTAGCGGGAGGTGGGAATGAGCAGTTCTTC	CASSLLAGGGNEQFF
-	TRBV20-1	-	TRBJ2-1	TGCAGTGCTAGTACCTTTGCGCCTGCCTACAATGAGCAGTTCTTC	CSASTFAPAYNEQFF
-	TRBV6-5	-	TRBJ1-1	TGTGCCAGCAGCAAGAACGAGGGGGGCACTGAAGCTTTCTTT	CASSKNEGGTEAFF